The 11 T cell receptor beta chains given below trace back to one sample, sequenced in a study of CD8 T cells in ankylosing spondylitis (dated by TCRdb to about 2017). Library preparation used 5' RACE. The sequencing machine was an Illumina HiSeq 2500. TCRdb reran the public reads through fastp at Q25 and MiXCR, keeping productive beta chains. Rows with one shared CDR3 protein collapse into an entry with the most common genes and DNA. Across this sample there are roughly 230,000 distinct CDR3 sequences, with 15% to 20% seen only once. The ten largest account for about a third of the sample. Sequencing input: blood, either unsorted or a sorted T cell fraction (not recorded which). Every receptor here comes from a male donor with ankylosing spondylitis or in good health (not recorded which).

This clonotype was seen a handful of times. DNA for the CDR3: TGTGCCAGCAGCTTAGCGATAGGACTATCCACAGATACGCAGTATTTT. Its translation: CASSLAIGLSTDTQYF. This chain connects TRBV7-8 to TRBJ2-3; possible D gene TRBD2, 6 bases. The V gene lost 0 bases and the J gene lost 2 bases, with 12 bases spanning the gap. The CDR3 totals 16 residues. CDR1 and CDR2 from the germline V gene are SGHVS and FQNEAQ.

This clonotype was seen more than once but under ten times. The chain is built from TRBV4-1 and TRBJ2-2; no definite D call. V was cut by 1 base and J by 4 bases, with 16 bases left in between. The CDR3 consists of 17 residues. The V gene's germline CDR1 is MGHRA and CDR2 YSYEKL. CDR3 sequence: CASSQGLAVISTGELFF. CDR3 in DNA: TGCGCCAGCAGCCAAGGGCTGGCGGTTATATCCACCGGGGAGCTGTTTTTT.

CDR3 amino acids: CASSLGGEAQPQHF. In nucleotides, the CDR3 is TGTGCCAGCAGTTTAGGAGGGGAGGCTCAGCCCCAGCATTTT. V is TRBV12-3 or TRBV12-4 and J is TRBJ1-5, with a tentative D call TRBD1 (5 bases). Trimming removed 1 base at V and 6 bases at J, with 10 bases between. The CDR3 runs 14 residues.

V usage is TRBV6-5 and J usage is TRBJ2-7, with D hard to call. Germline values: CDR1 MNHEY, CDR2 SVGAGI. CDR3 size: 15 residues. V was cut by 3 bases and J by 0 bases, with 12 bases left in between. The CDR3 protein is CASSYVAGSSYEQYF. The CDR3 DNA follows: TGTGCCAGCAGTTATGTGGCCGGTAGCTCCTACGAGCAGTACTTC.

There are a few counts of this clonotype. The CDR3: CASSRNLAGEETQYF. CDR3 nucleotides: TGTGCCAGCAGCCGAAACCTAGCGGGAGAAGAGACCCAGTACTTC. V usage is TRBV4-2 and J usage is TRBJ2-5, with 10 nucleotides matching TRBD2. The CDR3 length is 15 residues. Trimming removed 4 bases from V and 3 bases from J; junction bases left unmatched: 5. Per the germline V gene, CDR1 is LGHNA and CDR2 is YNFKEQ.

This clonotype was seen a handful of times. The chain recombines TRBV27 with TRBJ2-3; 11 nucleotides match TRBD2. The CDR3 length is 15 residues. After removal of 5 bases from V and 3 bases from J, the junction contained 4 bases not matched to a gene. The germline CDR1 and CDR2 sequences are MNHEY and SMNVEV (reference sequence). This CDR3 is CASSTGTSGTDTQYF. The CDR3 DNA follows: TGTGCCAGCAGTACCGGGACTAGCGGTACAGATACGCAGTATTTT.

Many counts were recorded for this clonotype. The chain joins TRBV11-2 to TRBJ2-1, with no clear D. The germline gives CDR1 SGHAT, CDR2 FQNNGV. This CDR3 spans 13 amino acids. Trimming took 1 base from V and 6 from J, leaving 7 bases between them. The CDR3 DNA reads TGTGCCAGCAGCTTAGGCCTGACCAATGAGCAGTTCTTC. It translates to CASSLGLTNEQFF.

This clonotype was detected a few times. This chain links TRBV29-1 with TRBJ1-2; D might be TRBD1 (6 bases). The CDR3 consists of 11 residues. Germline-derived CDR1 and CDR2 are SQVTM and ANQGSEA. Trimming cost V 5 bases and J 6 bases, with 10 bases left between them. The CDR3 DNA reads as TGCAGCGTTAGGCAGGGGAATGGCTACACCTTC. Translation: CSVRQGNGYTF.

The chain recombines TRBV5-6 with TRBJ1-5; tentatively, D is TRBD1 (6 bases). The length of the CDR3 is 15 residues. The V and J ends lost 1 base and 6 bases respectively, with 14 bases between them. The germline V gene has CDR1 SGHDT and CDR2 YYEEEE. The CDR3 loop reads CASSLFSQGRQPQHF. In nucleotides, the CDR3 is TGTGCCAGCAGCTTGTTTTCGCAGGGGCGTCAGCCCCAGCATTTT.

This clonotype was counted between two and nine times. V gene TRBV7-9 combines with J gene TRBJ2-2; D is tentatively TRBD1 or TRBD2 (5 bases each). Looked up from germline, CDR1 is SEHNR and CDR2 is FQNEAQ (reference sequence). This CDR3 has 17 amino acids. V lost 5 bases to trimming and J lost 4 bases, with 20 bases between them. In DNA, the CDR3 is TGTGCCAGCAGCGACCCACCCGGGACCGACCTCACCGGGGAGCTGTTTTTT. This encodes CASSDPPGTDLTGELFF.

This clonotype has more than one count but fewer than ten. The CDR3 DNA is TGCAGTGCTAGAGATCCCTGGGTTACCTACGAGCAGTACTTC. Protein sequence: CSARDPWVTYEQYF. The gene calls are TRBV20-1 and TRBJ2-7, with D unclear. V gave up 0 bases and J gave up 2 bases, with 11 bases separating them. Germline values: CDR1 DFQATT, CDR2 SNEGSKA (reference sequence). The CDR3 sequence is 14 residues long.